The clone carrying this T cell receptor (beta chain) has only one observation. The CDR3 consists of 18 residues. Germline CDR1 is KGHSH and CDR2 is LQKENI. The V and J ends lost 6 bases and 6 bases, in that order; junction bases with no gene match: 15. The sample belongs to a study of blood T cell repertoires in COVID-19. Study overall: In each case, the material was cDNA or gDNA derived from T cells, B-cell-depleted T cells, or PBMCs.

Residents of 24 US areas, aged about 18 to 89 years, made up the participants. In assigning cohorts, the study relied on participant-reported clinical history. Cohort 3 recovered donors had two negative PCRs, clearance, or symptom resolution. Sequencing was performed with immunoSEQ multiplex PCR; in TCRdb, only in-frame clones are kept and a portion is missing. The sample comprises 150,000 to 200,000 clones, roughly four fifths of which are singletons, and about an eighth rests with the top ten. Input material: PBMCs or T cells enriched from blood (not recorded which). This chain joins TRBV18 and TRBJ2-1, with 12 bases aligning to TRBD2. The clonotype originates from a man aged 40-49 years who had recovered from COVID-19. This CDR3 is CASSPRRLAGVTGNEQFF. Written as DNA, the CDR3 is TGTGCCAGCTCCCCAAGGAGACTAGCGGGAGTCACGGGCAATGAGCAGTTCTTC.